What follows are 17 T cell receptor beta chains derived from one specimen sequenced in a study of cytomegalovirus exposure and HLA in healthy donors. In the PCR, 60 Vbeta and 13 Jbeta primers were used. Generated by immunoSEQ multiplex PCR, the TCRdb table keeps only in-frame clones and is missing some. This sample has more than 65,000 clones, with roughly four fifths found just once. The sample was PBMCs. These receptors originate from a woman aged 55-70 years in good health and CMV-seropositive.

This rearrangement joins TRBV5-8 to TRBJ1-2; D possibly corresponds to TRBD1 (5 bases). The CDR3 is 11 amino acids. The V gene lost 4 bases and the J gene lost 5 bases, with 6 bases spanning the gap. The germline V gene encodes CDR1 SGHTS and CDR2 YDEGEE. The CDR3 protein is CASSRQYGYTF. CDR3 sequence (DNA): TGTGCCAGCAGCAGACAGTATGGCTACACCTTC.

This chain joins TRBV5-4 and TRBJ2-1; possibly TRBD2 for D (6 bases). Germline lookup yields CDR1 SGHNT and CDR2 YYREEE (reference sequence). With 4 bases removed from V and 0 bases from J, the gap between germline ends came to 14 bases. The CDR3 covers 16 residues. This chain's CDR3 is CASSLGGDVSYNEQFF. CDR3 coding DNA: TGTGCCAGCAGCCTCGGGGGTGATGTCTCCTACAATGAGCAGTTCTTC.

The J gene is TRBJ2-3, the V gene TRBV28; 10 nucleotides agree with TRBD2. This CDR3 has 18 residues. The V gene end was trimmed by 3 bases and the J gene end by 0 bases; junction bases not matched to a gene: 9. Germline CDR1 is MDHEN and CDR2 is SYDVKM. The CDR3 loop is CASSFLRPSGGSTDTQYF. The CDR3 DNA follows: TGTGCCAGCAGTTTCCTTCGACCTAGCGGGGGTAGCACAGATACGCAGTATTTT.

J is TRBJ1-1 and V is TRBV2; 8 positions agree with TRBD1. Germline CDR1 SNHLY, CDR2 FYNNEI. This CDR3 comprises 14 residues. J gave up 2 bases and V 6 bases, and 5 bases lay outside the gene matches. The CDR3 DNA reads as TGTGCCAGCAGCAGGACAGGGACTAACACTGAAGCTTTCTTT. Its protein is CASSRTGTNTEAFF.

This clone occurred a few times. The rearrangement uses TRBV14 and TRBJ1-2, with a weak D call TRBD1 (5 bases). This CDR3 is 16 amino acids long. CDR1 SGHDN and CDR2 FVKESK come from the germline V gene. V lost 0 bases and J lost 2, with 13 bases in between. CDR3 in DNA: TGTGCCAGCAGCCAAGATTCGGGCAGGGCCAACTATGGCTACACCTTC. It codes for CASSQDSGRANYGYTF. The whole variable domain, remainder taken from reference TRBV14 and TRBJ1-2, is EAGVTQFPSHSVIEKGQTVTLRCDPISGHDNLYWYRRVMGKEIKFLLHFVKESKQDESGMPNNRFLAERTGGTYSTLKVQPAELEDSGVYFCASSQDSGRANYGYTFGSGTRLTVV.

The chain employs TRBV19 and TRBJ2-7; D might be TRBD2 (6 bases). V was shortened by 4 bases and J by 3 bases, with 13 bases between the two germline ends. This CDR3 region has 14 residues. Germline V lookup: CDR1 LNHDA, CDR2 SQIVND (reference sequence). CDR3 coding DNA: TGTGCCAGTAGTAGGGCTGATAGCGGCTACGAGCAGTACTTC. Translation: CASSRADSGYEQYF.

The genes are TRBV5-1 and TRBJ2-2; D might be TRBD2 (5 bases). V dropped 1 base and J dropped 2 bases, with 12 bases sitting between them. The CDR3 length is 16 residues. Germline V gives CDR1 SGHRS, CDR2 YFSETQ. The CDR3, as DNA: TGCGCCAGCAGCTTGAGGCTAGCCATCAACACCGGGGAGCTGTTTTTT. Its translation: CASSLRLAINTGELFF.

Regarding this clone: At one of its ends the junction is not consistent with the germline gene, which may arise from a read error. The CDR3 DNA is TGTGCCAGCACCGAGGGGTCCGGAGGGACAGGCCTGGGGTTC. Translated: CASTEGSGGTGLGF. The chain uses TRBV9 and TRBJ2-7; 8 bases line up with TRBD1. Germline CDR1 and CDR2: SGDLS and YYNGEE. CDR3 length: 14 amino acids.

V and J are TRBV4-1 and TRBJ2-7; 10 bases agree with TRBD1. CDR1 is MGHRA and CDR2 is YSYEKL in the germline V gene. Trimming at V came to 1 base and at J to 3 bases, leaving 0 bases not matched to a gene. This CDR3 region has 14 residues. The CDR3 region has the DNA TGCGCCAGCAGCCAAGGGGACAGGGGCTACGAGCAGTACTTC. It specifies CASSQGDRGYEQYF.

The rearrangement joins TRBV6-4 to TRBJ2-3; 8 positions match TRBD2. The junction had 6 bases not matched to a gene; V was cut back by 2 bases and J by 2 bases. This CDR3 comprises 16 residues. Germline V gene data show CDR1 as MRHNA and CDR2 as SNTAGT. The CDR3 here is CASSDRGGGATDTQYF. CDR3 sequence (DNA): TGTGCCAGCAGTGACCGGGGGGGAGGGGCCACAGATACGCAGTATTTT.

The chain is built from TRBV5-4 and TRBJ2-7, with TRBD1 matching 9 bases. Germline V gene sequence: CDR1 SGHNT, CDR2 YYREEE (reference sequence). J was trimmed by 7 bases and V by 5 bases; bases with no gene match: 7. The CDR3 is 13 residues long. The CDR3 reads CASRRDRVREQYF. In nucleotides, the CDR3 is TGTGCCAGCAGACGGGACAGGGTGAGAGAGCAGTACTTC.

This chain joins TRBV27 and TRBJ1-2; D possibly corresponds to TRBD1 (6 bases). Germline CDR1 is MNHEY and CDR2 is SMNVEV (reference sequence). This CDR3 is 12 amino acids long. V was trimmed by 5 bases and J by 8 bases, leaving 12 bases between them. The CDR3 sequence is CASSLTGLGYTF. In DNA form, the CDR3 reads TGTGCCAGCAGTCTAACAGGGCTCGGCTACACCTTC.

The DNA for the CDR3 is TGTGCCAGCAGCCGGACTACTAACTCCTACAATGAGCAGTTCTTC. Translation gives CASSRTTNSYNEQFF. The chain uses TRBV27 and TRBJ2-1; possible D gene TRBD2, 6 bases. Trimming removed 6 bases at V and 0 bases at J, with 12 bases between. The CDR3 has 15 residues. The germline V gene encodes CDR1 MNHEY and CDR2 SMNVEV (reference sequence).

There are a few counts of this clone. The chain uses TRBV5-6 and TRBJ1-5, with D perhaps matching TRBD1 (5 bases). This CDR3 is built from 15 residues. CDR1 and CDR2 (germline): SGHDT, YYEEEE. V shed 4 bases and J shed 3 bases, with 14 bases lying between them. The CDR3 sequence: CASSRRQNYNQPQHF. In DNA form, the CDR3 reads TGTGCCAGCAGCCGTCGACAGAATTACAATCAGCCCCAGCATTTT.

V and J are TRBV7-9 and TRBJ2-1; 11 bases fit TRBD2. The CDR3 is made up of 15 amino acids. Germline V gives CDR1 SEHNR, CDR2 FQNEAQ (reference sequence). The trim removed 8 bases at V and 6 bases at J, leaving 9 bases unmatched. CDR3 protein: CASGSTSGTPNEQFF. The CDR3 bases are TGTGCCAGCGGGTCGACTAGCGGGACCCCCAATGAGCAGTTCTTC.

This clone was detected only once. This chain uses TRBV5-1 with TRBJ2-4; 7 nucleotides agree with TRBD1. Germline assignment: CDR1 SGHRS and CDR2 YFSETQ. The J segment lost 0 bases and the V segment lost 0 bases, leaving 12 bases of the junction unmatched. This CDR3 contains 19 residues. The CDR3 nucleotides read TGCGCCAGCAGCTTGGGGGACAGAAGACAAAACCTAGCCAAAAACATTCAGTACTTC. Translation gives CASSLGDRRQNLAKNIQYF.

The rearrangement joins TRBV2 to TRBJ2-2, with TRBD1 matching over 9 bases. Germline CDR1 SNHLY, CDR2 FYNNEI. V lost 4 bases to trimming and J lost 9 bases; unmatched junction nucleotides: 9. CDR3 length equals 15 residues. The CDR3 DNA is TGTGCCAGCAGTGTAGGTCCGGGACAGGGATGGGAGCTGTTTTTT. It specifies CASSVGPGQGWELFF.